These T cell receptor beta chains were read from a single sample in a study of chronic HIV infection and antiretroviral therapy. TCRdb reanalysed the 5' RACE reads using MiXCR and keeps one entry per CDR3 protein. The sample holds fewer than 40,000 distinct CDR3 sequences, 8% to 10% seen once. Sequenced: peripheral blood. These receptors were collected from an adult who had HIV and had not received antiretroviral therapy, or was an uninfected healthy control (not recorded which). Both conserved end residues are part of each CDR3. A D gene is named only where the DNA matches it firmly. Clone sizes are given selectively: once, few, many, or a class where the clone is expanded.

cdr3_aa: CSVVGGHKNIQYF
cdr3_nt: TGCAGCGTTGTGGGGGGACACAAAAACATTCAGTACTTC
d_call: .
j_call: TRBJ2-4
v_call: TRBV29-1
clone_size: many

cdr3_aa: CASRPNGLAPSSYEQYF
cdr3_nt: TGTGCCAGCAGACCTAATGGACTAGCTCCTTCCTCCTACGAGCAGTACTTC
d_call: TRBD2
j_call: TRBJ2-7
v_call: TRBV28
clone_size: many

cdr3_aa: CASSDSTSNTGELFF
cdr3_nt: TGTGCCAGCAGTGACTCGACTAGCAACACCGGGGAGCTGTTTTTT
d_call: TRBD2
j_call: TRBJ2-2
v_call: TRBV6-4
clone_size: medium-sized

cdr3_aa: CASSLDRGSVKTQYF
cdr3_nt: TGTGCCAGCAGCTTGGACAGGGGCTCTGTAAAGACCCAGTACTTC
d_call: TRBD1
j_call: TRBJ2-5
v_call: TRBV7-9
clone_size: .

cdr3_aa: CATSRDRGNTGELFF
cdr3_nt: TGTGCCACCAGCAGAGATCGGGGCAACACCGGGGAGCTGTTTTTT
d_call: .
j_call: TRBJ2-2
v_call: TRBV15
clone_size: many

cdr3_aa: CASRHGTANTETFF
cdr3_nt: TGTGCCAGCAGGCATGGGACGGCGAACACTGAAACTTTCTTT
d_call: .
j_call: TRBJ1-1
v_call: TRBV7-2
clone_size: few

cdr3_aa: CASSFEIPNNEQFF
cdr3_nt: TGCGCCAGCAGCTTTGAGATTCCCAACAATGAGCAGTTCTTC
d_call: .
j_call: TRBJ2-1
v_call: TRBV5-1
clone_size: .

cdr3_aa: CASSVGLFPGNTVYF
cdr3_nt: TGTGCCAGCAGCGTAGGACTATTCCCTGGAAACACCGTATATTTT
d_call: .
j_call: TRBJ1-3
v_call: TRBV9
clone_size: once

cdr3_aa: CASSLLAGSPTDTQYF
cdr3_nt: TGTGCCAGCAGCTTACTTGCGGGGAGCCCCACAGATACGCAGTATTTT
d_call: .
j_call: TRBJ2-3
v_call: TRBV7-3
clone_size: many

cdr3_aa: CSARDAERELHEQYF
cdr3_nt: TGCAGTGCTAGAGATGCTGAGCGGGAGCTCCACGAGCAGTACTTC
d_call: TRBD2
j_call: TRBJ2-7
v_call: TRBV20-1
clone_size: .

cdr3_aa: CSPSTTADTQYF
cdr3_nt: TGCAGTCCATCCACTACAGCAGATACGCAGTATTTT
d_call: .
j_call: TRBJ2-3
v_call: TRBV20-1
clone_size: few

cdr3_aa: CASTLDRGPEGYTF
cdr3_nt: TGTGCCAGCACTCTCGACAGGGGGCCCGAAGGCTACACCTTC
d_call: TRBD1
j_call: TRBJ1-2
v_call: TRBV6-1
clone_size: .

cdr3_aa: CASRTGMEYGYTF
cdr3_nt: TGTGCCAGCAGAACAGGGATGGAGTATGGCTACACCTTC
d_call: .
j_call: TRBJ1-2
v_call: TRBV2
clone_size: .

cdr3_aa: CSAWATGQEGYTF
cdr3_nt: TGCAGTGCCTGGGCTACAGGACAGGAGGGCTACACCTTC
d_call: TRBD1
j_call: TRBJ1-2
v_call: TRBV20-1
clone_size: many

cdr3_aa: CASSPGGTEAFF
cdr3_nt: TGTGCCAGCAGTCCAGGGGGGACTGAAGCTTTCTTT
d_call: TRBD1
j_call: TRBJ1-1
v_call: TRBV28
clone_size: many

cdr3_aa: CTSSQDQNVMNTEAFF
cdr3_nt: TGCACCAGCAGCCAAGATCAAAACGTCATGAACACTGAAGCTTTCTTT
d_call: .
j_call: TRBJ1-1
v_call: TRBV1
clone_size: many

cdr3_aa: CASSQRDFDTDTQYF
cdr3_nt: TGTGCCAGCAGCCAACGGGACTTCGACACAGATACGCAGTATTTT
d_call: .
j_call: TRBJ2-3
v_call: TRBV4-2
clone_size: many

cdr3_aa: CASREGNLEQYF
cdr3_nt: TGTGCCAGCAGGGAAGGCAACTTGGAGCAGTACTTC
d_call: .
j_call: TRBJ2-7
v_call: TRBV28
clone_size: few

cdr3_aa: CASSLSWTGLRTEAFF
cdr3_nt: TGTGCCAGCAGTTTATCTTGGACAGGGTTGCGCACTGAAGCTTTCTTT
d_call: TRBD1
j_call: TRBJ1-1
v_call: TRBV28
clone_size: few

cdr3_aa: CASSLQEYNSPLHF
cdr3_nt: TGTGCCAGCAGTTTACAAGAGTATAATTCACCCCTCCACTTT
d_call: .
j_call: TRBJ1-6
v_call: TRBV28
clone_size: many

cdr3_aa: CASSLFGQGLTIF
cdr3_nt: TGTGCCAGCAGTTTATTTGGACAGGGCCTGACTATCTTC
d_call: TRBD1
j_call: TRBJ2-7
v_call: TRBV28
clone_size: many

cdr3_aa: CASSLWGSYNEQFF
cdr3_nt: TGTGCCAGCAGTTTATGGGGCTCCTACAATGAGCAGTTCTTC
d_call: .
j_call: TRBJ2-1
v_call: TRBV28
clone_size: many

cdr3_aa: CSVPRQGQAFF
cdr3_nt: TGCAGCGTCCCGCGGCAGGGGCAAGCTTTCTTT
d_call: .
j_call: TRBJ1-1
v_call: TRBV29-1
clone_size: few

cdr3_aa: CASSFRVGNQPQHF
cdr3_nt: TGTGCCAGCAGTTTTCGGGTGGGCAATCAGCCCCAGCATTTT
d_call: .
j_call: TRBJ1-5
v_call: TRBV28
clone_size: few

cdr3_aa: CASRIDRAGTDTQYF
cdr3_nt: TGTGCCAGCAGGATAGACAGGGCTGGAACAGATACGCAGTATTTT
d_call: TRBD1
j_call: TRBJ2-3
v_call: TRBV2
clone_size: few

cdr3_aa: CSARDLRGGGYNEQFF
cdr3_nt: TGCAGTGCTAGAGATCTCCGGGGCGGGGGGTACAATGAGCAGTTCTTC
d_call: TRBD2
j_call: TRBJ2-1
v_call: TRBV20-1
clone_size: once

cdr3_aa: CSGREGLQETQYF
cdr3_nt: TGCAGTGGAAGGGAGGGGCTCCAAGAGACCCAGTACTTC
d_call: TRBD2
j_call: TRBJ2-5
v_call: TRBV20-1
clone_size: many

cdr3_aa: CASSLEEEETQYF
cdr3_nt: TGTGCCAGCAGCTTAGAGGAGGAGGAGACCCAGTACTTC
d_call: .
j_call: TRBJ2-5
v_call: TRBV7-9
clone_size: .

cdr3_aa: CASAVGRDIQYF
cdr3_nt: TGTGCCAGCGCGGTGGGAAGGGACATTCAGTACTTC
d_call: .
j_call: TRBJ2-4
v_call: TRBV10-3
clone_size: .

cdr3_aa: CASSMSKREYNEQFF
cdr3_nt: TGTGCCAGTAGTATGTCAAAGCGGGAGTACAATGAGCAGTTCTTC
d_call: TRBD2
j_call: TRBJ2-1
v_call: TRBV19
clone_size: .

cdr3_aa: CSVQGSYEQYF
cdr3_nt: TGCAGCGTTCAGGGGTCCTACGAGCAGTACTTC
d_call: .
j_call: TRBJ2-7
v_call: TRBV29-1
clone_size: few

cdr3_aa: CAISESQQETQYF
cdr3_nt: TGTGCCATCAGTGAGTCACAGCAAGAGACCCAGTACTTC
d_call: .
j_call: TRBJ2-5
v_call: TRBV10-3
clone_size: .

cdr3_aa: CASSGWGRASYEQYF
cdr3_nt: TGTGCCAGCAGTGGGTGGGGGCGGGCCTCCTACGAGCAGTACTTC
d_call: .
j_call: TRBJ2-7
v_call: TRBV7-2
clone_size: many

cdr3_aa: CASSGGDRGISGANVLTF
cdr3_nt: TGTGCCAGCAGTGGGGGGGACAGGGGGATCTCTGGGGCCAACGTCCTGACTTTC
d_call: TRBD1
j_call: TRBJ2-6
v_call: TRBV27
clone_size: few

cdr3_aa: CASSFQVDSNYGYTF
cdr3_nt: TGTGCCAGTAGCTTTCAGGTTGACAGTAACTATGGCTACACCTTC
d_call: .
j_call: TRBJ1-2
v_call: TRBV19
clone_size: few

cdr3_aa: CSVEVTGKPEAFF
cdr3_nt: TGCAGCGTTGAAGTCACAGGGAAACCTGAAGCTTTCTTT
d_call: .
j_call: TRBJ1-1
v_call: TRBV29-1
clone_size: few

cdr3_aa: CASSLRGHVYEQYF
cdr3_nt: TGCGCCAGCAGCTTGAGGGGGCATGTTTACGAGCAGTACTTC
d_call: TRBD1
j_call: TRBJ2-7
v_call: TRBV5-1
clone_size: many